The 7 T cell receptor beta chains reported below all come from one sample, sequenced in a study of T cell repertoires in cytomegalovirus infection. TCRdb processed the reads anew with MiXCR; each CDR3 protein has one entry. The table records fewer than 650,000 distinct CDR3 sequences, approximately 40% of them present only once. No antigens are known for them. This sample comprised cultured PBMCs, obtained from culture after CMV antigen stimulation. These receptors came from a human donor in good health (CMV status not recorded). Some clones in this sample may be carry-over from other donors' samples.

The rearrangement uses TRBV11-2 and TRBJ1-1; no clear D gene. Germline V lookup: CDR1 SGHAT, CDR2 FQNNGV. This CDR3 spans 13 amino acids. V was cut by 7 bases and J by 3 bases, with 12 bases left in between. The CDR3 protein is CASNSAVDTEAFF. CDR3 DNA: TGTGCCAGCAACTCGGCGGTGGACACTGAAGCTTTCTTT.

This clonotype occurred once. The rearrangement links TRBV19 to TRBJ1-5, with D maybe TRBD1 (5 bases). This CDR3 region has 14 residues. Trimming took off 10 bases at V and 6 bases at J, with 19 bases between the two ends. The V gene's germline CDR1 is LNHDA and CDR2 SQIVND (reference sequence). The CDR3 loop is CATQLRRGFQPQHF. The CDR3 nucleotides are TGTGCCACCCAGTTACGGCGGGGCTTTCAGCCCCAGCATTTT.

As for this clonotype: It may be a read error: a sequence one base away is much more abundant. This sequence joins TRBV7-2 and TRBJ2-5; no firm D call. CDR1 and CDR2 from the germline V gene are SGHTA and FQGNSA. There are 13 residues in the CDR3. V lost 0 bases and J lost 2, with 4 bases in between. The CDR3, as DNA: TGTGCCAGCAGCTTAGCGATTCAAGAGACCCAGTACTTC. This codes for CASSLAIQETQYF.

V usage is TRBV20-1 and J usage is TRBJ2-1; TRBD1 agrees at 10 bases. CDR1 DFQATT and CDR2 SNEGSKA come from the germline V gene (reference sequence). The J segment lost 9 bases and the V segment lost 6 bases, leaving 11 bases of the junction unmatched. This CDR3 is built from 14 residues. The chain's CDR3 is CSASPGQGLSEQFF. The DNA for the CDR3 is TGCAGTGCATCCCCGGGACAGGGGTTAAGTGAGCAGTTCTTC.

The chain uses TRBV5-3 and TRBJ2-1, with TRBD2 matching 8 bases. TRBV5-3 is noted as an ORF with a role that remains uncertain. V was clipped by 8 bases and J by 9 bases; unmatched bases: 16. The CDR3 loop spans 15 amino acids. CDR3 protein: CASSRGTSEFGEQFF. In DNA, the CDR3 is TGTGCCAGCAGCCGGGGGACTAGTGAGTTTGGTGAGCAGTTCTTC.

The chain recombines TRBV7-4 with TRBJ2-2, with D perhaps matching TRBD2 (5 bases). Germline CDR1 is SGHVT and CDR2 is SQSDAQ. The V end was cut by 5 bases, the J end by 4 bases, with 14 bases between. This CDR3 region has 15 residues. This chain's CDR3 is CASSIPTGTTGELFF. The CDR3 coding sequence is TGTGCCAGCAGCATCCCCACGGGAACCACCGGGGAGCTGTTTTTT.

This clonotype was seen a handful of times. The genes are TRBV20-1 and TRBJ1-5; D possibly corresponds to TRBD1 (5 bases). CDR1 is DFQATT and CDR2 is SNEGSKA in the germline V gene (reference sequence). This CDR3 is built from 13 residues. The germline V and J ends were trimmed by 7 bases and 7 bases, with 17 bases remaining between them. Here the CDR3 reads CSGLGGNVQPQHF. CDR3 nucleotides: TGCAGTGGGCTCGGGGGGAATGTGCAGCCCCAGCATTTT.